This TCR beta chain was recovered during a study of blood T cells in healthy people across ages. The germline gives CDR1 SGHAT, CDR2 FQNNGV. V was shortened by 3 bases and J by 8 bases, with 10 bases between the two germline ends. This CDR3 region has 12 residues. This clonotype has ten or more counts. The use of a sample-barcoded 5' primer and a J-beta primer mix characterized a second PCR of roughly 6 to 11 cycles. One entry per CDR3 protein, called by TCRdb with MiXCR from the 5' RACE reads. This sample carries 1.5 million to 2 million distinct CDR3 sequences, about 50% of them seen once, and the ten largest clones take about 2.1%.

Sequenced input: blood. The gene calls are TRBV11-2 and TRBJ1-2; possibly TRBD1 for D (5 bases). The source is a woman aged 40 to 50 in good health. CDR3 in DNA: TGTGCCAGCAGCTTGCAGGGAGGAGGCTACACCTTC. It translates to CASSLQGGGYTF. Drawing the rest from reference TRBV11-2 and TRBJ1-2, the complete variable domain is EAGVAQSPRYKIIEKRQSVAFWCNPISGHATLYWYQQILGQGPKLLIQFQNNGVVDDSQLPKDRFSAERLKGVDSTLKIQPAKLEDSAVYLCASSLQGGGYTFGSGTRLTVV.